These T cell receptor beta chains were read from a single sample in a study of CD8+CD57+ T cells in acquired aplastic anemia. TCRdb analysed the reads with MiXCR anew, one entry per CDR3 protein. Among roughly 190,000 distinct CDR3 sequences, around half were seen once, and the ten largest hold 9.7%. The sample comprised sorted CD4+, CD8+, or CD8+CD57+ T cells (not recorded which) from PBMCs. Source of these receptors: a human donor with aplastic anemia. CDR3s include the opening cysteine and the closing phenylalanine or tryptophan. A D gene is named only where the DNA matches it firmly. Clone size appears in some rows only: once, few, many, or a class for an expanded clone.

CDR3nt | CDR3aa | len | abundance | d_gene | j_gene | v_gene
TGTGCCAGCTCACCACCGGGGCTGGGACACCGTTCCTACGAGCAGTACTTC | CASSPPGLGHRSYEQYF | 17 | . | . | TRBJ2-7 | TRBV11-2
TGTGCCAGCAGCGTAGGGGGTACTAGCGGGGTTGGCGCAGATACGCAGTATTTT | CASSVGGTSGVGADTQYF | 18 | many | TRBD2 | TRBJ2-3 | TRBV9
TGTGCCAGCAGAGCACAACAGGGATGGAATTCACCCCTCCACTTT | CASRAQQGWNSPLHF | 15 | . | . | TRBJ1-6 | TRBV2
TGTGCCAGCAGCTTAAGGCTGGGACAGGGGGCCGGCGAGCAGTACTTC | CASSLRLGQGAGEQYF | 16 | . | TRBD1 | TRBJ2-7 | TRBV11-1
TGTGCCACCAGTGGGTGGTTCGCTTACAACTTT | CATSGWFAYNF | 11 | . | . | TRBJ1-6 | TRBV24-1
TGTGCCAGCATCGCGACAGGGAAGTACGAGCAGTACTTC | CASIATGKYEQYF | 13 | . | TRBD1 | TRBJ2-7 | TRBV6-1
TGCAGTGCTAGGAGGACAGGGTTGTTGTTCAATCAGCCCCAGCATTTT | CSARRTGLLFNQPQHF | 16 | . | TRBD1 | TRBJ1-5 | TRBV20-1
TGTGCCAGCAGCTTAGGCGGGCGGAGCAAGTACTTC | CASSLGGRSKYF | 12 | . | . | TRBJ2-5 | TRBV7-3
TGCAGCGTTCGGCCCTACACGGGAGGGCCCTACGAGCAGTACTTC | CSVRPYTGGPYEQYF | 15 | . | TRBD2 | TRBJ2-7 | TRBV29-1
TGTGCCACCAGCCCAGGGGGCGGTGGCTACACCTTC | CATSPGGGGYTF | 12 | many | TRBD1 | TRBJ1-2 | TRBV24-1
TGCAGCGTTGAGGCGGCAGGGGCTTGGGAGACCCAGTACTTC | CSVEAAGAWETQYF | 14 | once | . | TRBJ2-5 | TRBV29-1
TGTGCTAGGATGGGGTTATACAATGAGCAGTTCTTC | CARMGLYNEQFF | 12 | . | . | TRBJ2-1 | TRBV7-8
TGTGCCAGCAGTCTCACTAGCGGGGATTACGAGCAGTACTTC | CASSLTSGDYEQYF | 14 | . | TRBD2 | TRBJ2-7 | TRBV12-3/TRBV12-4
TGCGCCAGCACTAAGACAGGGCCCCAAGAGACCCAGTACTTC | CASTKTGPQETQYF | 14 | . | TRBD1 | TRBJ2-5 | TRBV5-1
TGCAGGGTGGGTGACAGCTACACTGAAGCTTTCTTT | CRVGDSYTEAFF | 12 | . | . | TRBJ1-1 | TRBV20-1
TGTGCCAAACAGGTTAACACCGGGGAGCTGTTTTTT | CAKQVNTGELFF | 12 | . | . | TRBJ2-2 | TRBV2